Listed below are T cell receptor beta chains from one sample, sequenced in a study of T cell repertoires in cytomegalovirus infection. TCRdb re-called the reads with MiXCR, one entry per CDR3 protein. Of roughly 500,000 distinct CDR3 sequences in the sample, about 15% were seen once. Input material: CD8+ T cells from PBMCs. Source of these receptors: a human donor in good health (CMV status not recorded). Some clones in this sample may be carry-over from other donors' samples. Both conserved end residues are part of each CDR3. A D gene is named only where the DNA matches it firmly. Size is omitted from some rows. Given values are once, few, many or a class for expanded clones.

>-|TRBJ2-3|TRBV7-9|-
TGTGCCAGCAGCTTCAAATTTCACCGGGCGGAATCCACAGATACGCAGTATTTT
CASSFKFHRAESTDTQYF
>-|TRBJ1-1|TRBV7-9|-
TGTGCCAGCAGTCCGGGACGCGTTGAAGCTTTCTTT
CASSPGRVEAFF
>-|TRBJ1-5|TRBV7-9|many
TGTGCCAGCAGCTTAGATTACAACGTCAATCCACAGCCCCAGCATTTT
CASSLDYNVNPQPQHF
>-|TRBJ2-3|TRBV28|many
TGTGCCAGCAGTTTAGGCAGTGAACGCACAGATACGCAGTATTTT
CASSLGSERTDTQYF
>TRBD1|TRBJ2-7|TRBV3-1|few
TGTGCCAGCAGCCAAGACAGGGGGCGCGGCGAGCAGTACTTC
CASSQDRGRGEQYF
>-|TRBJ1-2|TRBV4-1|few
TGCGCCAGCAGCCCGGGTTGGGTATCGGGAGGCTACACCTTC
CASSPGWVSGGYTF
>TRBD1|TRBJ1-4|TRBV4-1|-
TGCGCCAGCAGCCAAGAAGGGACAGGGGGATCTAATGAAAAACTGTTTTTT
CASSQEGTGGSNEKLFF
>-|TRBJ2-7|TRBV7-2|many
TGTGCCAGCAGCTCATCTCTCACCTACGAGCAGTACTTC
CASSSSLTYEQYF
>-|TRBJ2-3|TRBV15|many
TGTGCCACGAGCTCTCCTAGCGTCCGGTCGTTCGGTATGGATACGCAGTATTTT
CATSSPSVRSFGMDTQYF
>-|TRBJ1-1|TRBV29-1|-
TGCAGCGTCCAACGGGCGGGGAAGGAAGCTTTCTTT
CSVQRAGKEAFF
>TRBD2|TRBJ2-2|TRBV6-2/TRBV6-3|few
TGTGCCAGCAGACATACGGGACTAGCGGGAGGGAAGAACACCGGGGAGCTGTTTTTT
CASRHTGLAGGKNTGELFF
>TRBD1|TRBJ1-1|TRBV7-9|-
TGTGCCAGCAGACGGGACACAGGGGGCAGTTACACTGAAGCTTTCTTT
CASRRDTGGSYTEAFF
>TRBD2|TRBJ2-4|TRBV25-1|few
TGTGCCAGCAGTGAATGGGGGGAGGGGGCCAAAAACATTCAGTACTTC
CASSEWGEGAKNIQYF
>TRBD1|TRBJ1-5|TRBV27|few
TGTGCCAGCAGTTTAGACAGGGATCTTAATCAGCCCCAGCATTTT
CASSLDRDLNQPQHF